This T cell receptor (beta chain) stems from a study of tissue T cells after allogeneic stem cell transplantation. Study-wide results and limits: Sampling depth was limited, and the cohort was small and clinically varied. Motif-based clustering found tissue-specific repertoire signatures shared across patients, though few clones were shared. Which tissue TCRs were alloreactive or antigen-specific was not determined. Some clones might be persisting host cells.

Germline values: CDR1 NNHNN, CDR2 SYGAGS (reference sequence). CDR3 length: 12 residues. On this clone: Its antigen is not known. Germline is not matched at one junction end, which may reflect a read error. Gene names and germline match the mouse. Read coverage stops 1 residue before the CDR3 terminus; the germline J gene supplies the remainder.

The method was immunoSEQ multiplex PCR; TCRdb's version includes in-frame clones alone and lacks a portion of them. The profile covers roughly 20,000 clones, with roughly two thirds appearing a single time and 0.35% to 0.5% taken by the ten largest. The receptor's source is a female BALB/c mouse in good health. For the strain, the MHC haplotype given is H2-d. The sequenced sample consisted of blood. The J gene is TRBJ2-3, the V gene TRBV13-2, with D possibly TRBD1 on 6 matching bases. CDR3 bases read: TGTGCCAGCGCGGACAGTGTAGAAACGCTGTAT. Translating gives CASADSVETLY. The CDR3 in its entirety is CASADSVETLYF.